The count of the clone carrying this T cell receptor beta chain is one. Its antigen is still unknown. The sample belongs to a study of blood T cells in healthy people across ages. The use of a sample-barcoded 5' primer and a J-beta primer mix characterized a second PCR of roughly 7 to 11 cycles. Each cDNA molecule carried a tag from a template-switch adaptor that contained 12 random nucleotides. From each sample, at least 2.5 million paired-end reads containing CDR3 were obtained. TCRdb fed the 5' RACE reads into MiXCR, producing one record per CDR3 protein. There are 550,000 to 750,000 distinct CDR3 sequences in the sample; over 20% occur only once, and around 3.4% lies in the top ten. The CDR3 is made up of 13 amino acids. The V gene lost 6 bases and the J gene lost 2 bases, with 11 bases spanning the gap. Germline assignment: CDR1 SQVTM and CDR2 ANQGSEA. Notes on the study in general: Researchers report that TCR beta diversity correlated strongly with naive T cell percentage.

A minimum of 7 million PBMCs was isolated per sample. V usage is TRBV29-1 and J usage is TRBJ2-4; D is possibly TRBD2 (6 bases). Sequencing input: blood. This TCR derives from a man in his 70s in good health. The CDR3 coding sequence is TGCAGCGTGACTAGTTCGACCAAAAACATTCAGTACTTC. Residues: CSVTSSTKNIQYF.